The 32 T cell receptor beta chains below all came from one sample that was sequenced in a study of human T cells and chemical hapten exposure. TCRdb re-called the RACE reads through MiXCR, storing one row per CDR3 protein. The sample gives 380,000 or so distinct CDR3 sequences, roughly 4.8% of which show up once; approximately 2.3% is in the top ten. Indicated time point: patch test 1, 2 weeks after DPC sensitization. Documented treatment: therapeutic diphenylcyclopropenone sensitization with weekly scalp DPC. The source was whole blood, collected in connection with sensitization to the hapten diphenylcyclopropenone (DPC). The receptors come from a woman aged 45 to 65 with alopecia areata. Some clones in this sample may be carry-over from other donors' samples.

This clonotype has at least ten counts. The chain joins TRBV20-1 to TRBJ2-7; 7 bases line up with TRBD1. The CDR3 runs 13 residues. Germline-derived CDR1 and CDR2 are DFQATT and SNEGSKA (reference sequence). V dropped 4 bases and J dropped 1; count of bases not matched to a gene: 4. The CDR3 sequence: CSATPTGSYEQYF. In DNA, the CDR3 is TGCAGTGCTACCCCGACAGGGTCCTACGAGCAGTACTTC.

This clonotype came up many times. The rearrangement uses TRBV5-1 and TRBJ2-3, with D perhaps matching TRBD1 (6 bases). The CDR3 length is 16 residues. From germline, CDR1 is SGHRS and CDR2 YFSETQ. V shed 0 bases and J shed 2 bases, with 13 bases lying between them. The CDR3, as DNA: TGCGCCAGCAGCTTGGGTAGGGGGTCCTCCACAGATACGCAGTATTTT. Amino acids: CASSLGRGSSTDTQYF.

This clonotype appeared a few times. This chain links TRBV6-6 with TRBJ1-5; perhaps TRBD1 as D (6 bases). The germline V gene has CDR1 MNHNY and CDR2 SVGAGI (reference sequence). The CDR3 totals 13 residues. The germline V and J ends were trimmed by 8 bases and 3 bases, with 11 bases remaining between them. This CDR3 is CASLDRINQPQHF. For the CDR3, the DNA is TGTGCCAGCCTTGACAGGATCAATCAGCCCCAGCATTTT.

This clonotype was found many times. The chain joins TRBV9 to TRBJ1-4; D remains ambiguous. Per germline, CDR1 SGDLS and CDR2 YYNGEE. Trimming pared 0 bases from V and 3 bases from J, leaving 12 bases between. CDR3 length: 16 residues. The CDR3 reads CASSVEQAAPNEKLFF. DNA for the CDR3: TGTGCCAGCAGCGTAGAGCAAGCGGCACCTAATGAAAAACTGTTTTTT.

The chain is built from TRBV10-3 and TRBJ1-5; 7 bases agree with TRBD1. The V and J ends lost 7 bases and 2 bases, in that order; junction bases with no gene match: 11. Per germline, CDR1 ENHRY and CDR2 SYGVKD. CDR3 length: 16 amino acids. CDR3 region: CAITRNRGRGNQPQHF. As DNA, the CDR3 is TGTGCCATCACGCGGAACAGGGGCCGTGGCAATCAGCCCCAGCATTTT.

The table lists this clonotype with many counts. The CDR3 is CASSLSPVSYEQYF. CDR3 in DNA: TGTGCCAGCAGCTTATCCCCAGTCTCCTACGAGCAGTACTTC. This chain uses TRBV13 with TRBJ2-7; D gene uncertain. Trimming cost V 2 bases and J 0 bases, with 8 bases left between them. The germline V gene has CDR1 PRHDT and CDR2 FYEKMQ (reference sequence). The CDR3 spans 14 residues.

Ten or more counts support this clonotype. The chain uses TRBV3-1 and TRBJ2-1; the match to TRBD2 covers 10 bases. V gave up 2 bases and J gave up 0 bases; unmatched junction bases: 4. The CDR3 runs 17 residues. Germline lookup yields CDR1 LGHDT and CDR2 YNNKEL (reference sequence). The CDR3 region has the DNA TGTGCCAGCAGCCAACGGACTAGCGGACCCTCCTACAATGAGCAGTTCTTC. It yields the protein CASSQRTSGPSYNEQFF.

A few counts support this clonotype. The V and J genes are TRBV12-3 or TRBV12-4 and TRBJ1-3; D is uncertain. CDR3 length: 11 residues. V lost 6 bases to trimming and J lost 8 bases, with 8 bases between them. The CDR3 is CASSPVDTIYF. The CDR3 DNA reads as TGTGCCAGCAGCCCTGTGGACACCATATATTTT.

This clonotype has at least ten counts. This rearrangement joins TRBV11-2 to TRBJ2-2, with D tentatively TRBD1 (8 bases). Germline assignment: CDR1 SGHAT and CDR2 FQNNGV. The CDR3 has 16 residues. The V end lost 3 bases, the J end lost 7 bases, and 18 bases lay between the germline ends. The CDR3 protein is CASSFPRTGRGGELFF. Here the CDR3 DNA reads TGTGCCAGCAGCTTCCCTAGGACAGGGAGGGGCGGGGAGCTGTTTTTT.

This clonotype has ten or more counts. The J gene is TRBJ1-4, the V gene TRBV2; 8 nucleotides line up with TRBD1. CDR1 is SNHLY, CDR2 FYNNEI, per germline. Trimming took 5 bases from V and 6 from J; bases not matched to a gene: 8. The CDR3 spans 15 residues. Here the CDR3 reads CASSIQGVVHEKLFF. In DNA form, the CDR3 reads TGTGCCAGCAGTATACAGGGGGTAGTACATGAAAAACTGTTTTTT.

There are many counts of this clonotype. The chain combines TRBV12-2 with TRBJ1-5; TRBD1, the table's D call, was not compared with the DNA. TRBV12-2 is given as a pseudogene. CDR3 length equals 15 residues. CDR3 DNA: TGTGCAAGTCGCTTTCGTCCCCGGGGCAATCAGCCCCAGCATTTT. Translation: CASRFRPRGNQPQHF.

This clonotype was recorded at least ten times. The V gene is TRBV5-5, the J gene TRBJ2-1; tentative D call: TRBD1 (5 bases). The CDR3 sequence is 12 residues long. Per germline, CDR1 SGHKS and CDR2 YYEKEE (reference sequence). V was cut by 4 bases and J by 8 bases, with 10 bases left in between. CDR3 region: CASSPRVDEQFF. CDR3 sequence (DNA): TGTGCCAGCAGCCCCAGGGTCGATGAGCAGTTCTTC.

This clonotype occurred a few times. The chain uses TRBV28 and TRBJ2-1; D may be TRBD2 (5 bases). Germline CDR1 is MDHEN and CDR2 is SYDVKM. This CDR3 is built from 15 residues. Trimming took off 3 bases at V and 10 bases at J, with 19 bases between the two ends. The CDR3 reads CASSFVAPPVLEQFF. In DNA form, the CDR3 reads TGTGCCAGCAGTTTTGTAGCGCCCCCCGTTTTAGAGCAGTTCTTC.

This clonotype was detected many times. This sequence joins TRBV24-1 and TRBJ2-3, with D tentatively TRBD2 (5 bases). The CDR3 sequence is 17 residues long. V was pared by 2 bases and J by 5 bases, with 19 bases between. The V gene's germline CDR1 is KGHDR and CDR2 SFDVKD. This chain's CDR3 is CATSDSVDYPKGDTQYF. CDR3 bases: TGTGCCACCAGTGATTCCGTCGACTACCCTAAGGGAGATACGCAGTATTTT.

In its sample, this clonotype was seen many times. The chain combines TRBV11-2 with TRBJ2-1; 7 positions match TRBD2. J gave up 8 bases and V 0 bases, and 7 bases lay outside the gene matches. The CDR3 covers 15 residues. CDR1 and CDR2 (germline): SGHAT, FQNNGV. The CDR3 DNA sequence: TGTGCCAGCAGCTTAGAAGCGGGGCGCTGGGATGAGCAGTTCTTC. Its translation is CASSLEAGRWDEQFF. The full variable domain, with the rest looked up from reference TRBV11-2 and TRBJ2-1, is EAGVAQSPRYKIIEKRQSVAFWCNPISGHATLYWYQQILGQGPKLLIQFQNNGVVDDSQLPKDRFSAERLKGVDSTLKIQPAKLEDSAVYLCASSLEAGRWDEQFFGPGTRLTVL.

The V and J genes are TRBV29-1 and TRBJ2-1, with D perhaps assigned TRBD1 or TRBD2 (5 bases each). V gave up 7 bases and J gave up 6 bases, with 13 bases separating them. CDR1 and CDR2 from the germline V gene are SQVTM and ANQGSEA. CDR3 length equals 12 residues. The DNA for the CDR3 is TGCAGCGCCTCGGGACGCTTCAATGAGCAGTTCTTC. Protein sequence: CSASGRFNEQFF.

The chain has TRBV6-1 and TRBJ1-2, with TRBD1 as a possible D gene (6 bases). The V end lost 11 bases, the J end lost 6 bases, and 13 bases lay between the germline ends. Per germline, CDR1 MNHNS and CDR2 SASEGT. The CDR3 runs 11 residues. CDR3 DNA sequence: TGTGCCCAGGGGACTTACAATGGCTACACCTTC. Translation: CAQGTYNGYTF.

There are many counts of this clonotype. In nucleotides, the CDR3 is TGTGCCAGCAGTCCGGGACAGGGTATACCTGAAGCTTTCTTT. Its translation: CASSPGQGIPEAFF. The chain has TRBV27 and TRBJ1-1; 9 bases fit TRBD1. V shed 5 bases, J shed 6 bases, and the junction held 7 bases outside the gene matches. The CDR3 length is 14 residues. CDR1 and CDR2 (germline): MNHEY, SMNVEV (reference sequence).

This clonotype occurred a few times. CDR3 DNA sequence: TGTGCCTCAAACGGGAGGGCGGTCACCGGGGAGCTGTTTTTT. It specifies CASNGRAVTGELFF. The chain combines TRBV30 with TRBJ2-2; 8 bases line up with TRBD2. Germline V lookup: CDR1 GTSNPN, CDR2 SVGIG (reference sequence). V trimming: 7 bases; J trimming: 4 bases; junction bases outside the gene matches: 8. CDR3 size: 14 residues.

This clonotype appeared many times. The genes are TRBV3-1 and TRBJ2-7, with 10 bases identical to TRBD2. V shed 4 bases, J shed 7 bases, and the junction held 10 bases outside the gene matches. CDR1 and CDR2 (germline): LGHDT, YNNKEL (reference sequence). The CDR3 extends over 15 amino acids. The CDR3 loop is CASSLLGLALGEQYF. CDR3 bases: TGTGCCAGCAGCCTCCTGGGACTAGCGTTGGGGGAGCAGTACTTC.

This clonotype was found many times. The gene calls are TRBV20-1 and TRBJ2-5; D is tentatively TRBD1 or TRBD2 (5 bases each). The CDR3 contains 14 residues. Germline CDR1 DFQATT, CDR2 SNEGSKA (reference sequence). The germline V and J ends were trimmed by 6 bases and 2 bases, with 16 bases remaining between them. CDR3 protein: CSATERGLQETQYF. CDR3 DNA: TGCAGTGCCACCGAGAGGGGCCTACAAGAGACCCAGTACTTC.

This clonotype has ten or more counts. V usage is TRBV30 and J usage is TRBJ2-3; 10 positions match TRBD2. V lost 8 bases to trimming and J lost 4 bases; unmatched junction nucleotides: 9. Germline CDR1 and CDR2: GTSNPN and SVGIG (reference sequence). The CDR3 is 14 residues long. The CDR3 coding sequence is TGTGCCCGAGAAGGAGCGGGAGGGCCAGATACGCAGTATTTT. This gives the protein CAREGAGGPDTQYF.

The chain joins TRBV20-1 to TRBJ2-1, with D possibly matching TRBD2 (6 bases). The CDR3 is 13 amino acids. Germline assignment: CDR1 DFQATT and CDR2 SNEGSKA (reference sequence). Deletions cut 2 bases from V and 4 bases from J, with 9 bases between. The CDR3 DNA sequence: TGCAGTGCTAGACGGGAGTCTTACAATGAGCAGTTCTTC. It specifies CSARRESYNEQFF.

This chain links TRBV3-1 with TRBJ2-7; D might be TRBD2 (5 bases). The CDR3 loop spans 13 amino acids. V lost 4 bases and J 5 bases, leaving 12 bases between the germline ends. Germline CDR1 reads LGHDT; CDR2 reads YNNKEL (reference sequence). The CDR3 reads CASSPRGIHEQYF. Written as DNA, the CDR3 is TGTGCCAGCAGCCCTCGGGGTATCCACGAGCAGTACTTC.

V gene TRBV12-3 or TRBV12-4 combines with J gene TRBJ2-2; TRBD1 might be the D (6 bases). Trimming took off 4 bases at V and 0 bases at J, with 15 bases between the two ends. There are 17 residues in the CDR3. In DNA form, the CDR3 reads TGTGCCAGCAGTTCCCATGGACAGTTCGCGAACACCGGGGAGCTGTTTTTT. Its translation: CASSSHGQFANTGELFF.

This clonotype was counted many times. The chain combines TRBV27 with TRBJ2-7; TRBD2 agrees at 8 bases. The CDR3 spans 14 residues. J lost 5 bases, V lost 2 bases, and 5 bases had no gene match. Germline V gene data show CDR1 as MNHEY and CDR2 as SMNVEV (reference sequence). CDR3 loop: CASSLAGGAHEQYF. The CDR3 region has the DNA TGTGCCAGCAGTTTAGCCGGGGGGGCCCACGAGCAGTACTTC.

This clonotype was observed at least ten times. The chain combines TRBV20-1 with TRBJ2-3; 11 bases are a match to TRBD2. This CDR3 comprises 16 residues. Trimming removed 4 bases from V and 1 base from J; junction bases left unmatched: 7. CDR1 and CDR2 (germline): DFQATT, SNEGSKA (reference sequence). The CDR3 bases are TGCAGTGCTATAATAGCGGGAGGGCCAGGCACAGATACGCAGTATTTT. Encoded protein: CSAIIAGGPGTDTQYF.

This clonotype showed up many times. The V and J genes are TRBV3-1 and TRBJ1-1, with D possibly TRBD1 on 5 matching bases. CDR1 LGHDT and CDR2 YNNKEL come from the germline V gene (reference sequence). V lost 1 base and J 8 bases, leaving 11 bases between the germline ends. The CDR3 is made up of 13 amino acids. As DNA, the CDR3 is TGTGCCAGCAGCCAAGGAGGGGACCGGGAAGCTTTCTTT. This sequence encodes CASSQGGDREAFF.

This clonotype was recorded a few times. V gene TRBV4-1 combines with J gene TRBJ1-2, with TRBD1 as a possible D gene (5 bases). Germline lookup yields CDR1 MGHRA and CDR2 YSYEKL. Deletions cut 8 bases from V and 7 bases from J, with 23 bases between. There are 15 residues in the CDR3. The DNA for the CDR3 is TGCGCCAGCGGATCCCGGGAGCTCAGGGCGGGTGGCTACACCTTC. Translating gives CASGSRELRAGGYTF.

The genes are TRBV3-1 and TRBJ2-4, with 8 bases fitting TRBD2. Germline CDR1 and CDR2: LGHDT and YNNKEL (reference sequence). The V segment lost 4 bases and the J segment 0 bases; nucleotides outside the gene matches: 2. This CDR3 contains 15 residues. CDR3 nucleotide sequence: TGTGCCAGCAGCCTAGCGGGGCTAGCCAAAAACATTCAGTACTTC. This codes for CASSLAGLAKNIQYF. The whole variable domain, remainder taken from reference TRBV3-1 and TRBJ2-4, is DTAVSQTPKYLVTQMGNDKSIKCEQNLGHDTMYWYKQDSKKFLKIMFSYNNKELIINETVPNRFSPKSPDKAHLNLHINSLELGDSAVYFCASSLAGLAKNIQYFGAGTRLSVL.

A few counts support this clonotype. The genes are TRBV6-1 and TRBJ1-2, with D unclear. Germline V gene lookup returns CDR1 MNHNS and CDR2 SASEGT. Between the trimmed V and J ends, which lost 1 base and 4 bases, there was a span of 10 bases. The CDR3 consists of 14 residues. CDR3 sequence: CASSEVDGVYGYTF. The DNA for the CDR3 is TGTGCCAGCAGTGAAGTAGATGGGGTCTATGGCTACACCTTC.

This clonotype was recorded at least ten times. The V and J genes are TRBV5-1 and TRBJ2-5, with D tentatively TRBD1 or TRBD2 (6 bases each). V dropped 6 bases and J dropped 1 base, with 25 bases sitting between them. CDR3 length equals 18 residues. The germline gives CDR1 SGHRS, CDR2 YFSETQ. CDR3 region: CASIGGFSSGRGQETQYF. The CDR3 bases are TGCGCCAGCATTGGGGGCTTTAGTAGCGGTAGAGGCCAAGAGACCCAGTACTTC.